Detailed here is one T cell receptor (beta chain). Its antigen has not been determined. Within one base of it there is no much larger clone, and no base qualities were kept. Genomic DNA was extracted from sorted cells with the QIAGEN DNeasy Blood and Tissue Kit for TCRbeta CDR3 sequencing. High-throughput TCRbeta CDR3 sequencing, which included PCR amplification with bias correction and internal controls, was done commercially through immunoSEQ. As for the original processing: Unique productive TCRbeta sequences were defined by CDR3 nucleotide sequence when primers matched and otherwise by CDR3 amino acid sequence together with Vbeta and Jbeta genes. To correct for sorting error, sequences found in more than one sorted population at a frequency ratio of 2:1 or less were discarded, and the remaining shared sequences were assigned to the population with the higher frequency. Donor-reactive sequences were defined as at least 5-fold expanded in CFSE-low cells versus unstimulated cells, with frequency of at least 0.01% in CFSE-low cells. Repertoire divergence was quantified by Jensen-Shannon divergence using the top 100 TCRbeta sequences ranked by frequency. For samples with multiple sequencing runs, sorting error was corrected separately for each run before the runs were pooled. In its TCRdb copy, this immuneACCESS table keeps in-frame sequences only and misses some clones. Where compared with another copy, unresolved V genes explain less than half of these, and the others have no known cause. V and J calls and clone size are as listed in that table; D and trimming were resolved from the DNA. The sample has roughly 18,000 clones on record, approximately 80% of them singletons. 2% to 2.5% of the sample is held by the ten biggest clonotypes.

The data stem from a study of Tregs in tolerant kidney transplant recipients (dated by TCRdb to between 2018 and 2020). As for the study more broadly: Before combined kidney and bone marrow transplantation, this study identified donor-specific regulatory T cells using TCRbeta sequencing and then followed those same cells after transplant. TCRbeta repertoire sequencing was used in a few healthy controls to compare several ways of expanding Tregs specific for an allogeneic donor. What the work shows at the level of the full study, not this receptor alone: Biological reproducibility was not directly assessed, although technical replication error appeared to be minimal. Expanding Tregs with activated donor B cells appeared to identify the most biologically relevant and donor-specific TCRbeta repertoire. The study was constrained by small patient numbers, and validation of the findings is required in larger populations and under other immunosuppression protocols.

The CDR3 measures 14 amino acids from cysteine to phenylalanine. Only the CDR3 portion is preserved as DNA: 42 bases, with reading frame beginning at the first base. Trimming takes 5 bases from V and 5 bases from J, and the germline ends sit 15 bases apart. CDR1 and CDR2 are drawn from the germline V gene: SGHAT, FQNNGV. Thawed PBMCs were FACS-sorted into unstimulated Tregs (CD4+CD25+CD127-), CD4+ non-Tregs (CD4+CD25-), CD4 cells and CD8 cells. Thawed PBMCs were rested overnight at 37 degrees C with around 210 IU/ml IL-2 before Treg sorting. Blood from healthy controls was obtained either as purchased buffy coats or from healthy volunteers. Healthy control blood was processed to PBMCs by Ficoll density gradient and cryopreserved, and patient PBMCs were collected before and after transplant.

The V and J segments used are TRBV11-2 and TRBJ1-1, with the identity of the D gene unclear. Material for sequencing was Tregs from blood. The receptor was isolated from a human donor in good health. The DNA is as follows: TGTGCCAGCAGCGGAACGGGTCGTGGGACTGAAGCTTTCTTT. It translates as CASSGTGRGTEAFF.